This T cell receptor (beta chain) was documented in a study of sequential checkpoint blockade in melanoma. Study information: After both sequences, patients received maintenance nivolumab. TCRβ was sequenced from DNA of 91 pretreatment tumors. Matched biopsies came pretreatment and at week 13 for 20 to 25 patients. Study observations and caveats: Pretreatment TIL clonality tracked with response in the nivolumab-first arm.

The V gene's germline CDR1 is MNHGY and CDR2 SAAAGT. This CDR3 is 14 amino acids long. The treatment is: randomized to nivolumab then ipilimumab (arm A) or the reverse (arm B). The protocol was immunoSEQ multiplex PCR, while the TCRdb copy is restricted to in-frame clones and leaves out a portion. The profile shows 10,000 to 15,000 clones, 26% of them singletons. This clone occurred many times. Its antigen is currently unknown. The junction does not match germline at one end; this may be a read error. V is TRBV6-8 and J is TRBJ1-2; TRBD1 is a possible D gene (5 bases). This specimen was tumor tissue (inferred from file names), taken from a patient given nivolumab and ipilimumab in sequence. The receptor was derived from a human donor with melanoma. DNA of the CDR3: TGTGCCATCAGTGGGACGAAGAGAAACTATGGCTACACCTTC. Its translation: CAISGTKRNYGYTF.